Listed below are T cell receptor beta chains from one sample, sequenced in a study of cytomegalovirus exposure and HLA in healthy donors. Profiling relied on immunoSEQ multiplex PCR, and the TCRdb table lists in-frame clones only, not all of them. The sample has roughly 62,000 clones; 91% are singletons. The sample comprised PBMCs. These receptors all stem from a woman aged 25 to 39 in good health and CMV-seronegative. Each CDR3 is given with its conserved first and last residue. The D gene is left open where the match is weak. Clone size, where shown, is once, few, many, or a class for clones that have expanded.

V gene	D gene	clone size	J gene	CDR3 DNA	CDR3 protein
TRBV27	-	-	TRBJ1-1	TGTGCCAGCAGTTTGATCCGGGACAAGAACACTGAAGCTTTCTTT	CASSLIRDKNTEAFF
TRBV4-1	-	once	TRBJ2-5	TGCGCCAGCAGCCAAGATGGGGCGAGAGAGACCCAGTACTTC	CASSQDGARETQYF
TRBV7-3	TRBD1	-	TRBJ2-2	TGTGCCAGCAGCTTAGCTTCCGGACAGGTCGCCGGGGAGCTGTTTTTT	CASSLASGQVAGELFF
TRBV5-1	-	-	TRBJ1-2	TGCGCCAGCAGCAAGACAGGCGACGAGTATGGCTACACCTTC	CASSKTGDEYGYTF
TRBV5-5	TRBD1	-	TRBJ1-2	TGTGCCAGTCTCTTCCCGAAAACACAGGGGTCTAACTATGGCTACACCTTC	CASLFPKTQGSNYGYTF
TRBV6-5	-	once	TRBJ2-6	TGTGCCAGCAGTTACTCCCCTTGGCCTGGGGCCAACGTCCTGACTTTC	CASSYSPWPGANVLTF
TRBV16	TRBD2	once	TRBJ2-2	TGTGCCAGCAGCCAATTAACTAGCGGGAACACCGGGGAGCTGTTTTTT	CASSQLTSGNTGELFF
TRBV19	TRBD1	-	TRBJ1-5	TGTGCCAGTAGTATTTCAGGGGGCAATATTAATCAGCCCCAGCATTTT	CASSISGGNINQPQHF
TRBV5-1	-	few	TRBJ2-7	TGCGCCAGCAGCTTGTATCCAGGGAACGGCGAGCAGTACTTC	CASSLYPGNGEQYF
TRBV27	-	-	TRBJ1-4	TGTGCCAGCAGTACCTCTCCTGACATGGTGTGGGAAAAACTGTTTTTT	CASSTSPDMVWEKLFF
TRBV29-1	-	once	TRBJ1-1	TGCAGCGCTACACTAGACGGGAACACTGAAGCTTTCTTT	CSATLDGNTEAFF
TRBV29-1	-	-	TRBJ2-7	TGCAGCGTTGAGAACAGGGACTACGAGCAGTACTTC	CSVENRDYEQYF
TRBV28	TRBD2	-	TRBJ2-1	TGTGCCAGCAGTTTGTCCGGGACTAGCGGGGTTTCCTACAATGAGCAGTTCTTC	CASSLSGTSGVSYNEQFF
TRBV2	TRBD1	-	TRBJ2-2	TGTGCCAGCGGGGACCGGACAGGGCCCCGGGAGCTGTTTTTT	CASGDRTGPRELFF
TRBV7-6	TRBD2	-	TRBJ2-2	TGTGCCAGCAGTTTGAGACTAGCGGGAGGGAACGGGGAGCTGTTTTTT	CASSLRLAGGNGELFF
TRBV5-6	TRBD1	-	TRBJ2-5	TGTGCCAGCAGCTTGCGGGACAGGGGGGCGACCCAGTACTTC	CASSLRDRGATQYF
TRBV7-3	-	once	TRBJ2-7	TGTGCCAGCAGCTTAACCCAGGGCGGGCAGTACTTC	CASSLTQGGQYF
TRBV6-4	TRBD1	few	TRBJ1-4	TGTGCCAGCAGTGATTATTTACGGGACAGCTATAATGAAAAACTGTTTTTT	CASSDYLRDSYNEKLFF
TRBV19	-	-	TRBJ1-1	-	CASTSGSMNTEAFF
TRBV4-3	-	-	TRBJ1-2	TGCGCCAGCAGCCCGAGTTCCGGGGGTTATGGCTACACCTTC	CASSPSSGGYGYTF
TRBV21-1	-	-	TRBJ2-1	TGTGCCAGCAGCCCCCGGACTAGCGGGAGGGAGCAGTTCTTC	CASSPRTSGREQFF
TRBV6-5	-	-	TRBJ1-5	TGTGCCAGCAGTTACTCTGGACAGAGAAATCAGCCCCAGCATTTT	CASSYSGQRNQPQHF
TRBV6-5	TRBD1	-	TRBJ2-5	TGTGCCAGCAGGACCGGGACAGGGGGCCGGGAGACCCAGTACTTC	CASRTGTGGRETQYF
TRBV30	-	-	TRBJ2-4	TGTGCCTGGCAAATTACTCTCCGCGATCTGTCCAACATTCAGTACTTC	CAWQITLRDLSNIQYF
TRBV29-1	TRBD1	-	TRBJ1-4	TGCAGCGTTGGGGGGGCAGGGACAGATGAAAAACTGTTTTTT	CSVGGAGTDEKLFF
TRBV4-2	TRBD2	-	TRBJ2-7	TGTGCCAGCAGCCAAGATCTGGCGGGACTAATGGGACCCGAGCAGTACTTC	CASSQDLAGLMGPEQYF
TRBV9	-	-	TRBJ1-1	TGTGCCAGCAGCGAGTTTAAAAGTGGACAGCTGATATCTGAAGCTTTCTTT	CASSEFKSGQLISEAFF
TRBV7-2	-	-	TRBJ2-3	TGTGCCAGCAGCTTTACAGACCCTAGCACAGATACGCAGTATTTT	CASSFTDPSTDTQYF
TRBV6-5	-	-	TRBJ1-2	TGTGCCAGCGAACTCAACTACAGGGATTCCTATGGCTACACCTTC	CASELNYRDSYGYTF
TRBV7-9	TRBD2	-	TRBJ2-1	TGTGCCAGCAGCGCACTAGCGGGAGACCCCCTCTTC	CASSALAGDPLF
TRBV2	-	-	TRBJ2-5	TGTGCCAGCAGTGAAGCTTTCGCGGGATTAGAGACCCAGTACTTC	CASSEAFAGLETQYF
TRBV11-3	TRBD2	-	TRBJ2-1	TGTGCCAGCAGCGGACTAGCGGGAGGTAATGAGCAGTTCTTC	CASSGLAGGNEQFF
TRBV2	TRBD1	few	TRBJ2-5	TGTGCCAGCATCCTGGACAGGTACAACCAAGAGACCCAGTACTTC	CASILDRYNQETQYF
TRBV25-1	-	-	TRBJ1-3	TGTGCCAGCAGTGAAGGGTTTGGACTCTCTGGAAACACCATATATTTT	CASSEGFGLSGNTIYF
TRBV5-5	TRBD1	-	TRBJ1-5	TGTGCCAGCAGCCCTCGGGGACAGGGACCCTATCAGCCCCAGCATTTT	CASSPRGQGPYQPQHF
TRBV30	TRBD1	-	TRBJ2-1	TGTGCCTTCCGGGACAGGGGTAAAAATGAGCAGTTCTTC	CAFRDRGKNEQFF
TRBV6-6	-	-	TRBJ2-7	TGTGCCAGCAGTTACCGGACAGCATACTACGAGCAGTACTTC	CASSYRTAYYEQYF
TRBV28	-	few	TRBJ2-7	TGTGCCAGCAGTTTTGGCGAGGGCTACGAGCAGTACTTC	CASSFGEGYEQYF
TRBV7-8	TRBD1	-	TRBJ1-5	TGTGCCAGCAGCCTATATCGGACAGGGGCCGCCAATCAGCCCCAGCATTTT	CASSLYRTGAANQPQHF
TRBV6-5	TRBD2	few	TRBJ2-3	TGTGCCAGCAGCGTAGCGGGAGGGAATTCAGATACGCAGTATTTT	CASSVAGGNSDTQYF
TRBV19	-	-	TRBJ2-3	TGTGCCAGTAGTATTGGAGGTGAGGTAGATACGCAGTATTTT	CASSIGGEVDTQYF
TRBV27	-	-	TRBJ1-4	TGTGCCAGCAGTCCGGGAGGAGGCGACCACGAAAAACTGTTTTTT	CASSPGGGDHEKLFF
TRBV7-3	TRBD2	-	TRBJ2-1	TGTGCCAGCAGCTTAGTGGGGACTAGCGGGAGTGATAGTGAGCAGTTCTTC	CASSLVGTSGSDSEQFF
TRBV15	-	once	TRBJ2-2	TGTGCCACCAGCAGAGCTCGCGGGAACGACGCCGGGGAGCTGTTTTTT	CATSRARGNDAGELFF
TRBV19	TRBD2	-	TRBJ2-7	TGTGCCAGTAGTATAGATTCGCTAGCGGGAGTCGAGCAGTACTTC	CASSIDSLAGVEQYF
TRBV6-5	TRBD1	-	TRBJ1-2	TGTGCCAGCAGTTACGTCGGGACAGAGTATGGCTACACCTTC	CASSYVGTEYGYTF
TRBV9	TRBD2	-	TRBJ2-1	TGTGCCAGCAGCGTACCCACCTCGGGACTAGCGGGAGGGCGGAGCTCCTACAATGAGCAGTTCTTC	CASSVPTSGLAGGRSSYNEQFF
TRBV21-1	-	-	TRBJ2-1	TGTGCCAGCAGCAACACCCCCGGACACGCCGAGCGAGACAATGAGCAGTTCTTC	CASSNTPGHAERDNEQFF
TRBV28	TRBD1	-	TRBJ1-2	TGTGCCAGCAGTTTATGGGGACAGGGACGGAGTTATGGCTACACCTTC	CASSLWGQGRSYGYTF
TRBV28	-	-	TRBJ1-4	TGTGCCAGCATGTTCAGAAAACTGTTTTTT	CASMFRKLFF
TRBV7-2	TRBD1	-	TRBJ2-1	TGTGCCAGCAGCTTGAGACAGGGGCCGCAGTTCTTC	CASSLRQGPQFF